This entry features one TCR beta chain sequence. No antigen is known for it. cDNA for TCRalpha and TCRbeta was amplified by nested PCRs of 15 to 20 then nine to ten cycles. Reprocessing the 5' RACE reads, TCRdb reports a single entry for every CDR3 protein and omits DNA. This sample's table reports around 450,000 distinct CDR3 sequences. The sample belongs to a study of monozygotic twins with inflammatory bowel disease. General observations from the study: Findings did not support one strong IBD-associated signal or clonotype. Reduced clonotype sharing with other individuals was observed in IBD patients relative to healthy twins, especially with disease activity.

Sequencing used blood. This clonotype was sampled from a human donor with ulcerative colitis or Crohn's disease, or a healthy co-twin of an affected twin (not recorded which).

The CDR3 region is CSAPEVPVNEQFF. The genes are TRBV20-1 and TRBJ2-1. CDR3 length: 13 residues. Germline V gene data show CDR1 as DFQATT and CDR2 as SNEGSKA (reference sequence).